This note documents a single T cell receptor (beta chain) sequence. Its antigen is undetermined. This sample includes further DNA sequences coding for the same CDR3. This sample was taken from a study of shared clonotypes between healthy human individuals. Study-wide results and caveats: In having few donors, the study represented limited genetic and exposure-history diversity.

The V gene lost 3 bases and the J gene lost 1 base, with 6 bases spanning the gap. Germline lookup yields CDR1 MDHEN and CDR2 SYDVKM. There are 14 residues in the CDR3. Under the authors' procedure: Filtering of immunoSEQ junctional sequences could not match full-length read filtering. Some clones are missing from TCRdb's copy, which holds only in-frame ones; the method was immunoSEQ multiplex PCR. Clone size and the V and J calls come from that table; the DNA yielded D and trimming. The sample carries 550,000 to 800,000 clones, around 72% recorded once. The J gene is TRBJ2-2, the V gene TRBV28, with D possibly matching TRBD2 (5 bases). Sequencing was performed on memory CD4+ T cells sorted from blood. The sample's subset: CD45RA-negative fraction. This receptor was identified in a woman aged 25 to 39 in good health. The chain's CDR3 is CASSFGGNTGELFF. The CDR3 nucleotides read TGTGCCAGCAGTTTTGGAGGGAACACCGGGGAGCTGTTTTTT.